One sample yielded the 24 T cell receptor beta chains listed below, sequenced in a study of beta chain features in type 1 diabetes. Findings of the study overall: People with Type 1 diabetes carried modestly yet significantly shorter TCRB CDR3s in all four CD4+ subsets.

Sequencing targeted expressed TCRB transcripts, as all isolated RNA had been reverse transcribed. Sequencing used immunoSEQ multiplex PCR; TCRdb keeps in-frame clones, though not all of them. This table has more than 100,000 clones, roughly 10% appearing once. What these receptors recognize is not known. The source material was central memory CD4+ T cells from blood. The source is a man under 40 with type 1 diabetes.

This clone was counted only a few times. V is TRBV19 and J is TRBJ1-1, with D perhaps TRBD1 (6 bases). CDR1 is LNHDA and CDR2 is SQIVND in the germline V gene (reference sequence). The CDR3 length is 16 residues. V was pared by 8 bases and J by 1 base, with 20 bases between. CDR3 sequence reads: CASAPRGARGNTEAFF. The DNA of the CDR3 is TGTGCCAGTGCCCCCCGGGGGGCGCGGGGGAACACTGAAGCTTTCTTT.

This clone was picked up a small number of times. The V and J genes are TRBV5-4 and TRBJ2-1; the match to TRBD2 covers 9 bases. After removal of 0 bases from V and 5 bases from J, the junction contained 0 bases not matched to a gene. This CDR3 has 14 amino acids. In germline, CDR1 is SGHNT, CDR2 YYREEE (reference sequence). The chain's CDR3 is CASSLASGDNEQFF. DNA for the CDR3: TGTGCCAGCAGCTTGGCTAGCGGGGACAATGAGCAGTTCTTC.

The chain joins TRBV5-6 to TRBJ1-2; D gene uncertain. V lost 5 bases and J lost 8, with 16 bases in between. Per germline, CDR1 SGHDT and CDR2 YYEEEE. The CDR3 covers 13 residues. CDR3 sequence (DNA): TGTGCCAGCAGTCATTTGGCGGGGTCGGGCTACACCTTC. Translating it yields CASSHLAGSGYTF.

This chain joins TRBV18 and TRBJ1-1; D is undetermined. The CDR3 consists of 12 residues. CDR1 is KGHSH and CDR2 is LQKENI in the germline V gene. V lost 3 bases and J lost 6, with 8 bases in between. CDR3 loop: CASSPDSSEAFF. CDR3 bases: TGTGCCAGCTCACCTGATAGTTCTGAAGCTTTCTTT.

This clone was detected ten times or more. V and J are TRBV28 and TRBJ2-3, with D perhaps matching TRBD2 (6 bases). V lost 6 bases and J lost 2, with 12 bases in between. Germline CDR1 and CDR2: MDHEN and SYDVKM. The CDR3 has 14 residues. The CDR3 nucleotides read TGTGCCAGCAGCTCTACGGGAGACACAGATACGCAGTATTTT. Translation gives CASSSTGDTDTQYF.

In its sample, this clone was seen once. This rearrangement joins TRBV4-3 to TRBJ1-5; 8 bases align to TRBD1. The germline CDR1 and CDR2 sequences are LGHNA and YSLEER. This CDR3 is 14 amino acids long. The V segment lost 4 bases and the J segment 5 bases; nucleotides outside the gene matches: 4. The CDR3 protein is CASSPGQGDQPQHF. The CDR3 coding sequence is TGCGCCAGCAGCCCCGGACAGGGCGATCAGCCCCAGCATTTT.

This clone was seen a single time. One base away lies a much larger clone, so this may be a sequencing read error. The chain employs TRBV6-1 and TRBJ1-1, with a tentative D call TRBD1 (5 bases). This CDR3 is 13 amino acids long. Looked up from germline, CDR1 is MNHNS and CDR2 is SASEGT. Trimming took off 4 bases at V and 1 base at J, with 7 bases between the two ends. CDR3 nucleotides: TGTGCCAGCAGTGGACAGCCGAACACTGAAGCTTTCTTT. Its translation: CASSGQPNTEAFF.

The chain uses TRBV4-3 and TRBJ1-5; 7 nucleotides line up with TRBD1. J gave up 4 bases and V 1 base, and 4 bases lay outside the gene matches. The CDR3 sequence is 15 residues long. The germline gives CDR1 LGHNA, CDR2 YSLEER. This chain's CDR3 is CASSQVAQGNQPQHF. CDR3 bases: TGCGCCAGCAGCCAAGTTGCACAGGGGAATCAGCCCCAGCATTTT.

This clone was counted a few times. This sequence joins TRBV7-2 and TRBJ2-6; D unresolved. V was shortened by 5 bases and J by 2 bases, with 7 bases between the two germline ends. Germline CDR1 reads SGHTA; CDR2 reads FQGNSA. This CDR3 spans 14 amino acids. The CDR3 bases are TGTGCCAGCAGCGATCCTACTGGGGCCAACGTCCTGACTTTC. This translates into CASSDPTGANVLTF.

The rearrangement joins TRBV6-6 to TRBJ1-2; D gene unclear. This CDR3 spans 12 amino acids. V was trimmed by 7 bases and J by 4 bases, leaving 10 bases between them. The germline CDR1 and CDR2 sequences are MNHNY and SVGAGI (reference sequence). The CDR3 nucleotides are TGTGCCAGCAACGTAGTTAGCTATGGCTACACCTTC. Its protein is CASNVVSYGYTF.

This sequence joins TRBV13 and TRBJ2-7, with TRBD2 matching 13 bases. V lost 5 bases to trimming and J lost 12 bases; unmatched junction nucleotides: 10. This CDR3 comprises 14 residues. Germline-derived CDR1 and CDR2 are PRHDT and FYEKMQ (reference sequence). The CDR3 sequence is CASSATTSGGSTYF. CDR3 nucleotides: TGTGCCAGCAGCGCGACGACTAGCGGGGGGAGTACGTACTTC.

The table lists this clone with a few counts. CDR3 region: CASSVGTGQQTYEQYF. The CDR3 nucleotides are TGTGCCAGCAGCGTTGGGACGGGACAACAAACCTACGAGCAGTACTTC. The rearrangement joins TRBV9 to TRBJ2-7; a weak D match, TRBD1 (6 bases). There are 16 residues in the CDR3. Germline lookup yields CDR1 SGDLS and CDR2 YYNGEE. Trimming pared 2 bases from V and 2 bases from J, leaving 17 bases between.

This clone appeared a few times. V is TRBV27 and J is TRBJ1-5; D call uncertain. V was cut by 3 bases and J by 6 bases, with 15 bases left in between. Per germline, CDR1 MNHEY and CDR2 SMNVEV (reference sequence). The CDR3 is 15 residues long. CDR3 coding DNA: TGTGCCAGCAGTTTGCAGCCCGGGTTGAGTCAGCCCCAGCATTTT. This translates into CASSLQPGLSQPQHF.

The V call is TRBV19, the J call TRBJ1-1; D not resolved. The germline V and J ends were trimmed by 5 bases and 7 bases, with 11 bases remaining between them. The V gene's germline CDR1 is LNHDA and CDR2 SQIVND (reference sequence). The CDR3 loop spans 12 amino acids. In DNA form, the CDR3 reads TGTGCCAGTAGTCAAGACGGAGTTGAAGCTTTCTTT. This encodes CASSQDGVEAFF.

The chain carries TRBV19 and TRBJ2-1; possible D gene TRBD1, 5 bases. Between the trimmed V and J ends, which lost 7 bases and 7 bases, there was a span of 14 bases. This CDR3 spans 13 amino acids. Germline V CDR1 and CDR2: LNHDA, SQIVND (reference sequence). The CDR3 sequence: CASTPTGRNEQFF. The CDR3 coding sequence is TGTGCCAGTACTCCTACAGGAAGGAATGAGCAGTTCTTC.

This clone was detected only a few times. This chain uses TRBV14 with TRBJ2-5; a weak D match, TRBD2 (5 bases). Gene TRBJ2-7 matches the end of the DNA better, so the J call may be wrong. This CDR3 has 13 residues. Germline assignment: CDR1 SGHDN and CDR2 FVKESK. The CDR3 sequence: CASSQGRFFEQYF. The CDR3 coding sequence is TGTGCCAGCAGCCAAGGGAGGTTTTTCGAGCAGTACTTC.

In DNA form, the CDR3 reads TGTGCCAGCAGCTCAATAGTAGAGAACACTGAAGCTTTCTTT. Its translation is CASSSIVENTEAFF. J is TRBJ1-1 and V is TRBV11-1; D remains ambiguous. Germline V CDR1 and CDR2: SGHAT, FQDESV (reference sequence). The V end was cut by 4 bases, the J end by 1 base, with 10 bases between. The CDR3 is made up of 14 amino acids.

The CDR3 is CASRPQGPEAFF. DNA for the CDR3: TGTGCCAGCAGGCCACAGGGGCCTGAAGCTTTCTTT. The rearrangement uses TRBV28 and TRBJ1-1; 7 positions match TRBD1. The CDR3 totals 12 residues. Trimming took 6 bases from V and 6 from J; bases not matched to a gene: 4. In germline, CDR1 is MDHEN, CDR2 SYDVKM.

The rearrangement uses TRBV16 and TRBJ2-7, with 8 bases that match TRBD2. With 4 bases clipped from V and 2 bases from J, the junction kept 7 bases outside the gene matches. The germline V gene has CDR1 KGHSY and CDR2 FQNENV. The CDR3 extends over 15 amino acids. The CDR3 here is CASSPQNGGAYEQYF. In DNA form, the CDR3 reads TGTGCCAGCAGCCCCCAGAACGGGGGGGCCTACGAGCAGTACTTC.

This clone was counted a few times. The CDR3 DNA reads as TGTGCCAGCAGCTTAAGTTTTGACAGGGGTAGGAGCCCCCTCCACTTT. It is translated as CASSLSFDRGRSPLHF. The J gene is TRBJ1-6, the V gene TRBV7-2; 8 bases agree with TRBD1. CDR1 and CDR2 (germline): SGHTA, FQGNSA. The CDR3 has 16 amino acids. Trimming removed 2 bases from V and 13 bases from J; junction bases left unmatched: 13.

This clone was found a few times. The J gene is TRBJ1-1, the V gene TRBV15, with D maybe TRBD1 (6 bases). The CDR3 sequence is 14 residues long. Trimming shortened V by 5 bases and J by 5 bases, and 15 bases separated the two germline ends. The germline gives CDR1 LNHNV, CDR2 YYDKDF (reference sequence). The CDR3 is CATSYLMGATEAFF. The DNA for the CDR3 is TGTGCCACCAGCTACCTTATGGGGGCTACTGAAGCTTTCTTT. The variable domain in full, with the rest retrieved from reference TRBV15 and TRBJ1-1, is DAMVIQNPRYQVTQFGKPVTLSCSQTLNHNVMYWYQQKSSQAPKLLFHYYDKDFNNEADTPDNFQSRRPNTSFCFLDIRSPGLGDTAMYLCATSYLMGATEAFFGQGTRLTVV.

The chain couples TRBV5-4 to TRBJ1-2, with TRBD1 identical over 9 bases. Losses at the gene ends were 4 bases for V and 4 bases for J; bases not matched to a gene: 17. CDR1 and CDR2 from the germline V gene are SGHNT and YYREEE (reference sequence). CDR3 length equals 18 residues. The CDR3 DNA reads as TGTGCCAGCAGCATGTCGACCCTTACCGGGACAGGGTCCTATGGCTACACCTTC. This sequence encodes CASSMSTLTGTGSYGYTF. The complete variable domain, with remaining parts taken from reference TRBV5-4 and TRBJ1-2, reads ETGVTQSPTHLIKTRGQQVTLRCSSQSGHNTVSWYQQALGQGPQFIFQYYREEENGRGNFPPRFSGLQFPNYSSELNVNALELDDSALYLCASSMSTLTGTGSYGYTFGSGTRLTVV.

The chain has TRBV19 and TRBJ2-3; D is perhaps TRBD1 (5 bases). V lost 4 bases and J lost 4, with 12 bases in between. This CDR3 comprises 14 residues. The germline V gene has CDR1 LNHDA and CDR2 SQIVND (reference sequence). The CDR3 DNA is TGTGCCAGTAGTAGTGCCAGGGTGGCAGATACGCAGTATTTT. Amino acid sequence: CASSSARVADTQYF.

A few counts support this clone. The rearrangement joins TRBV11-1 to TRBJ1-1; perhaps TRBD1 as D (5 bases). In germline, CDR1 is SGHAT, CDR2 FQDESV (reference sequence). The CDR3 contains 13 residues. With 4 bases removed from V and 1 base from J, the gap between germline ends came to 7 bases. The chain's CDR3 is CASSSTENTEAFF. The CDR3 DNA follows: TGTGCCAGCAGCTCGACAGAGAACACTGAAGCTTTCTTT.